This TCR beta chain was retrieved from a study of spatial heterogeneity in lung cancer. Study in general: Raw reads contained each unique TCR and UMI combination more than ten times on average.

This clonotype was recorded many times. CDR1 is SNHLY and CDR2 is FYNNEI in the germline V gene. The V and J ends lost 4 bases and 0 bases respectively, with 14 bases between them. CDR3 size: 16 residues. All TCR cDNA molecules were individually tagged with a unique molecular identifier. Each CDR3 protein gets one entry after TCRdb re-called the 5' RACE reads with MiXCR. The sample lists roughly 38,000 distinct CDR3 sequences; 3.1% were seen once. Time point denoted: sample taken at primary tumor resection. A total of under 80 untreated early-stage non-small cell lung cancer patients served as donors. Whole RNA obtained from tumor, nontumor lung or frozen PBMC underwent sequencing without sorting.

The chain combines TRBV2 with TRBJ2-3, with D possibly being TRBD2 (5 bases). The sample here was normal lung tissue next to the tumor, taken at surgery. This TCR was recovered from a male donor with early-stage non-small cell lung cancer. In DNA form, the CDR3 reads TGTGCCAGCAGTGGAGTGGAGGCGGTTAGCACAGATACGCAGTATTTT. It translates to CASSGVEAVSTDTQYF.